This T cell receptor beta chain was documented in a study of human T cells and chemical hapten exposure. Study background: Chiefly women, the patients showed alopecia areata, totalis or universalis. Broader study findings: Against controls, expanded TCRs gave rise to significantly more large CDR3 similarity clusters. No change in TCRs above 1 in 1000 frequency was produced by DPC sensitization.

The CDR3 runs 14 residues. Germline CDR1 is MNHEY and CDR2 is SVGAGI. The V end lost 7 bases, the J end lost 2 bases, and 11 bases lay between the germline ends. Concerning this clonotype itself: Antigen specificity is unknown.

Using its own MiXCR run on the RACE reads, TCRdb lists one record per CDR3 protein. This sample carries some 64,000 distinct CDR3 sequences, more than 9.5% of them seen once, and the ten largest clones take roughly 2.3%. Described time point: patch test 3, about 24 weeks after DPC sensitization. Treatment given: therapeutic diphenylcyclopropenone sensitization with weekly scalp DPC. This specimen was whole blood, taken in connection with sensitization to the hapten diphenylcyclopropenone (DPC). The chain employs TRBV6-5 and TRBJ2-2; a weak D match, TRBD1 (6 bases). This sequence was found in a woman under 40 with alopecia areata. Some clones in this sample may be carry-over from other donors' samples. In DNA, the CDR3 is TGTGCCAGCACAGGGACACGAAACACCGGGGAGCTGTTTTTT. As protein: CASTGTRNTGELFF.